The 27 T cell receptor beta chains below were found in one sample sequenced in a study of technical replicates of blood from several donors. Clones were sequenced by immunoSEQ multiplex PCR, and TCRdb holds only the in-frame ones, with some missing. The data hold roughly 70,000 clones, with approximately 91% observed a single time. Specimen: PBMCs. Receptors originate from a human donor in good health. Some clones in this sample may be carry-over from other donors' samples.

The genes are TRBV7-3 and TRBJ2-2; D is possibly TRBD2 (5 bases). The CDR3 has 14 residues. Germline V gene lookup returns CDR1 SGHTA and CDR2 FQGTGA. V lost 5 bases to trimming and J lost 5 bases, with 12 bases between them. For the CDR3, the DNA is TGTGCCAGCAGCCCGGCGGGCAGTACCGGGGAGCTGTTTTTT. It yields the protein CASSPAGSTGELFF.

This chain uses TRBV5-8 with TRBJ1-1, with D perhaps TRBD1 (5 bases). The germline CDR1 and CDR2 sequences are SGHTS and YDEGEE. Deletions cut 2 bases from V and 1 base from J, with 9 bases between. This CDR3 region has 14 residues. Here the CDR3 reads CASSFPGQNTEAFF. The CDR3 region has the DNA TGTGCCAGCAGCTTCCCCGGACAGAACACTGAAGCTTTCTTT. Complete variable domain (other parts from reference TRBV5-8 and TRBJ1-1): EAGVTQSPTHLIKTRGQQATLRCSPISGHTSVYWYQQALGLGLQFLLWYDEGEERNRGNFPPRFSGRQFPNYSSELNVNALELEDSALYLCASSFPGQNTEAFFGQGTRLTVV.

This clone has just a few counts. The chain is built from TRBV28 and TRBJ2-3, with 10 bases matching TRBD2. Per germline, CDR1 MDHEN and CDR2 SYDVKM. Trimming removed 6 bases from V and 3 bases from J; junction bases left unmatched: 6. The CDR3 has 15 amino acids. As DNA, the CDR3 is TGTGCCAGCAGCCTAGCGGGAGTTAGGACAGATACGCAGTATTTT. Translation: CASSLAGVRTDTQYF.

V usage is TRBV18 and J usage is TRBJ1-1, with 7 bases lining up with TRBD1. V shed 3 bases, J shed 0 bases, and the junction held 10 bases outside the gene matches. Germline V gives CDR1 KGHSH, CDR2 LQKENI. There are 17 residues in the CDR3. CDR3 nucleotides: TGTGCCAGCTCACCGAGCCAAGGGGGCGGACTGAACACTGAAGCTTTCTTT. This codes for CASSPSQGGGLNTEAFF.

This clone was seen once. The chain is built from TRBV7-2 and TRBJ1-2, with D perhaps matching TRBD1 (6 bases). CDR1 is SGHTA and CDR2 is FQGNSA in the germline V gene. CDR3 size: 16 residues. V was pared by 2 bases and J by 4 bases, with 17 bases between. CDR3 DNA sequence: TGTGCCAGCAGCTTAATGGGTGCAGGGGCCAGCTATGGCTACACCTTC. It yields the protein CASSLMGAGASYGYTF. The full variable domain, its missing parts supplied by reference TRBV7-2 and TRBJ1-2, is GAGVSQSPSNKVTEKGKDVELRCDPISGHTALYWYRQSLGQGLEFLIYFQGNSAPDKSGLPSDRFSAERTGGSVSTLTIQRTQQEDSAVYLCASSLMGAGASYGYTFGSGTRLTVV.

This clone was detected once. J is TRBJ2-7 and V is TRBV20-1; the D is unclear. The CDR3 is 11 amino acids. Germline values: CDR1 DFQATT, CDR2 SNEGSKA (reference sequence). CDR3 sequence (DNA): TGCGGTGTAAAAGCATACTACGAGCAGTACTTC. It codes for CGVKAYYEQYF.

The gene calls are TRBV15 and TRBJ1-6; TRBD1 agrees at 8 bases. J gave up 10 bases and V 3 bases, and 8 bases lay outside the gene matches. The CDR3 has 15 residues. The germline V gene encodes CDR1 LNHNV and CDR2 YYDKDF (reference sequence). The CDR3 loop is CATSRGQARGSPLHF. CDR3 bases: TGTGCCACCAGCAGGGGACAGGCCAGGGGGTCACCCCTCCACTTT.

V gene TRBV19 combines with J gene TRBJ2-7, with 8 bases fitting TRBD2. The CDR3 covers 15 residues. V shed 1 base, J shed 1 base, and the junction held 3 bases outside the gene matches. Germline CDR1 is LNHDA and CDR2 is SQIVND (reference sequence). This CDR3 reads CASSIAGGPSYEQYF. Here the CDR3 DNA reads TGTGCCAGTAGTATAGCGGGAGGGCCATCCTACGAGCAGTACTTC.

The table lists this clone with many counts. The rearrangement links TRBV7-9 to TRBJ2-7, with D possibly being TRBD1 (8 bases). The CDR3 spans 14 residues. The germline V and J ends were trimmed by 5 bases and 3 bases, with 14 bases remaining between them. Per germline, CDR1 SEHNR and CDR2 FQNEAQ (reference sequence). CDR3 amino acids: CASSLSGTGYEQYF. CDR3 coding DNA: TGTGCCAGCAGCCTGAGCGGGACAGGCTACGAGCAGTACTTC.

The chain employs TRBV30 and TRBJ1-5, with D unresolved. The CDR3 spans 12 residues. V lost 1 base and J 4 bases, leaving 5 bases between the germline ends. The germline CDR1 and CDR2 sequences are GTSNPN and SVGIG (reference sequence). The CDR3 nucleotides are TGTGCCTGGAGTGAGAGGAATCAGCCCCAGCATTTT. Its protein is CAWSERNQPQHF.

V usage is TRBV7-9 and J usage is TRBJ2-1, with 14 bases fitting TRBD2. CDR1 and CDR2 from the germline V gene are SEHNR and FQNEAQ (reference sequence). The CDR3 loop spans 16 amino acids. V shed 4 bases and J 7 bases; nucleotides not matched to a gene: 6. Here the CDR3 reads CASSSRLAGGGNEQFF. The CDR3 DNA sequence: TGTGCCAGCAGCTCGCGACTAGCGGGAGGGGGGAATGAGCAGTTCTTC.

V gene TRBV5-1 combines with J gene TRBJ2-3; D may be TRBD2 (5 bases). Germline assignment: CDR1 SGHRS and CDR2 YFSETQ. The CDR3 totals 15 residues. The V gene lost 8 bases and the J gene lost 0 bases, with 16 bases spanning the gap. CDR3 DNA sequence: TGCGCCAGTCGGGGTTTACCCGCTAGCACAGATACGCAGTATTTT. Amino acids: CASRGLPASTDTQYF.

This rearrangement joins TRBV10-3 to TRBJ2-1; D is possibly TRBD2 (5 bases). CDR3 length: 14 residues. Germline lookup yields CDR1 ENHRY and CDR2 SYGVKD. Trimming removed 6 bases at V and 0 bases at J, with 9 bases between. The CDR3 here is CAIRGLSSYNEQFF. The DNA for the CDR3 is TGTGCCATCAGAGGACTGAGCTCCTACAATGAGCAGTTCTTC.

This rearrangement joins TRBV6-5 to TRBJ2-6; D may be TRBD2 (5 bases). This CDR3 has 15 amino acids. The V end was cut by 6 bases, the J end by 3 bases, with 12 bases between. Per germline, CDR1 MNHEY and CDR2 SVGAGI. The CDR3 protein is CASRRGGSGANVLTF. The CDR3 DNA sequence: TGTGCCAGCAGACGTGGTGGGAGTGGGGCCAACGTCCTGACTTTC.

The chain carries TRBV4-1 and TRBJ2-7; 7 bases are shared with TRBD1. The CDR3 spans 15 residues. V trimming: 1 base; J trimming: 4 bases; junction bases outside the gene matches: 7. Germline V gene data show CDR1 as MGHRA and CDR2 as YSYEKL. CDR3 residues: CASSQADRVGYEQYF. The CDR3 DNA reads as TGCGCCAGCAGCCAAGCCGACAGGGTGGGGTACGAGCAGTACTTC.

This chain joins TRBV5-1 and TRBJ2-5; 13 bases are shared with TRBD2. This CDR3 is built from 21 residues. Germline V gene data show CDR1 as SGHRS and CDR2 as YFSETQ. Losses at the gene ends were 1 base for V and 7 bases for J; bases not matched to a gene: 22. The CDR3: CASSLYVSRLAGGLVSSTQYF. DNA for the CDR3: TGCGCCAGCAGCTTGTACGTCTCCCGACTAGCGGGGGGCCTCGTATCATCGACCCAGTACTTC.

The chain combines TRBV7-3 with TRBJ2-5, with D possibly TRBD2 on 6 matching bases. V lost 3 bases to trimming and J lost 1 base, with 12 bases between them. The CDR3 contains 15 residues. The germline V gene encodes CDR1 SGHTA and CDR2 FQGTGA. CDR3 coding DNA: TGTGCCAGCAGCTTCGCGGGACTCCCCCAAGAGACCCAGTACTTC. Translated: CASSFAGLPQETQYF.

The rearrangement uses TRBV10-3 and TRBJ1-3; D is unresolved. Trimming left V 6 bases short and J 1 base short, with 4 bases between. CDR3 length: 12 residues. Germline CDR1 ENHRY, CDR2 SYGVKD. DNA of the CDR3: TGTGCCATCAGACAATCTGGAAACACCATATATTTT. It specifies CAIRQSGNTIYF.

The chain joins TRBV5-6 to TRBJ2-7, with TRBD2 matching over 16 bases. CDR1 and CDR2 (germline): SGHDT, YYEEEE. V shed 4 bases, J shed 4 bases, and the junction held 5 bases outside the gene matches. The CDR3 totals 16 residues. The CDR3 sequence is CASSRGLAGGRYEQYF. In nucleotides, the CDR3 is TGTGCCAGCAGCAGGGGACTAGCGGGGGGGCGGTACGAGCAGTACTTC.

In nucleotides, the CDR3 is TGTGCCAGCAGCCCCCTTGGGACAGGGGGCCACGAGCAGTACTTC. This encodes CASSPLGTGGHEQYF. V usage is TRBV7-6 and J usage is TRBJ2-7, with 12 bases lining up with TRBD1. J was trimmed by 5 bases and V by 5 bases; bases with no gene match: 7. The CDR3 loop spans 15 amino acids. Germline-derived CDR1 and CDR2 are SGHVS and FNYEAQ.

This clone was detected only once. V and J are TRBV5-6 and TRBJ1-3, with no clear D. CDR1 is SGHDT and CDR2 is YYEEEE in the germline V gene. The CDR3 spans 12 residues. Trimming removed 1 base at V and 4 bases at J, with 3 bases between. For the CDR3, the DNA is TGTGCCAGCAGCTTGCTCGGAAACACCATATATTTT. Translation gives CASSLLGNTIYF.

This clone appeared a single time. The chain couples TRBV5-1 to TRBJ1-1, with 8 bases matching TRBD1. V lost 0 bases, J lost 4 bases, and 5 bases stayed unmatched. CDR1 and CDR2 (germline): SGHRS, YFSETQ. The CDR3 contains 15 residues. The CDR3 DNA reads TGCGCCAGCAGCTTGGACCCCGGACAGGGCACTGAAGCTTTCTTT. Its protein product is CASSLDPGQGTEAFF.

The chain employs TRBV2 and TRBJ1-1; D is unclear. CDR1 and CDR2 (germline): SNHLY, FYNNEI. Trimming removed 6 bases from V and 6 bases from J, with 14 bases in between. The CDR3 covers 13 residues. The CDR3 nucleotides are TGTGCCAGCAGGGAGGCCGGATGGTCTGAAGCTTTCTTT. It yields the protein CASREAGWSEAFF.

Details on this clone: Additional DNA sequences in this sample encode the identical CDR3. The chain uses TRBV5-1 and TRBJ2-1, with TRBD2 matching 8 bases. Germline assignment: CDR1 SGHRS and CDR2 YFSETQ. The CDR3 sequence is 14 residues long. V dropped 5 bases and J dropped 4; count of bases not matched to a gene: 5. The CDR3 reads CASSQSGGYNEQFF. The CDR3, as DNA: TGCGCCAGCAGTCAAAGCGGGGGATACAATGAGCAGTTCTTC. The variable domain in full, with the rest retrieved from reference TRBV5-1 and TRBJ2-1, is KAGVTQTPRYLIKTRGQQVTLSCSPISGHRSVSWYQQTPGQGLQFLFEYFSETQRNKGNFPGRFSGRQFSNSRSEMNVSTLELGDSALYLCASSQSGGYNEQFFGPGTRLTVL.

This chain joins TRBV7-8 and TRBJ2-7, with D unclear. The CDR3 loop spans 12 amino acids. CDR1 SGHVS and CDR2 FQNEAQ come from the germline V gene. The V end lost 5 bases, the J end lost 3 bases, and 8 bases lay between the germline ends. The CDR3: CASSPRSYEQYF. The DNA of the CDR3 is TGTGCCAGCAGCCCAAGGAGCTACGAGCAGTACTTC.

There are a few counts of this clone. This chain links TRBV2 with TRBJ2-5; TRBD1 matches at 8 bases. The CDR3 extends over 15 amino acids. Per the germline V gene, CDR1 is SNHLY and CDR2 is FYNNEI. V dropped 9 bases and J dropped 5; count of bases not matched to a gene: 14. CDR3 region: CASTYTGGLRETQYF. CDR3 coding DNA: TGTGCCAGTACTTATACAGGGGGGCTTCGGGAGACCCAGTACTTC.

This clone showed up just once. The chain links TRBV11-2 to TRBJ1-4, with D possibly being TRBD1 (6 bases). Deletions cut 5 bases from V and 5 bases from J, with 18 bases between. CDR3 size: 16 residues. Germline values: CDR1 SGHAT, CDR2 FQNNGV. CDR3: CASSPRGGRVNEKLFF. The DNA for the CDR3 is TGTGCCAGCAGCCCTAGGGGGGGGAGGGTCAATGAAAAACTGTTTTTT.